This T cell receptor (beta chain) comes out of a study of CD8 T cells in ankylosing spondylitis. General observations from the study: What appeared characteristic of ankylosing spondylitis blood was a TCR beta motif of 7 or 8 highly homologous variants. The clones that were linked to disease were reported to be significantly enriched in matched synovial fluid samples from ankylosing spondylitis patients.

To note about this clonotype: Its antigen is not identified.

Quantitative 5'-RACE was performed with molecular barcodes, and it yielded the TCR beta libraries. In TCRdb, the 5' RACE reads were re-called with MiXCR into one record per CDR3 protein. The sample lists 500,000 to 650,000 distinct CDR3 sequences; about 5% were seen once. CDR1 and CDR2 (germline): SEHNR, FQNEAQ (reference sequence). The germline V and J ends were trimmed by 1 base and 3 bases, with 13 bases remaining between them. CDR3 length equals 16 residues. The receptor comes from a male donor with ankylosing spondylitis. The chain links TRBV7-9 to TRBJ2-1; D might be TRBD2 (5 bases). Source material: blood, either unsorted or a sorted T cell fraction (not recorded which). The CDR3 nucleotides read TGTGCCAGCAGCTTAGGGTCTAGCAGCTACTACAATGAGCAGTTCTTC. Translation: CASSLGSSSYYNEQFF.